This passage covers 28 T cell receptor beta chains from one sample sequenced in a study of human T cells and chemical hapten exposure. The time point denotes: healthy volunteer bleed at 2 weeks. Unseparated into fractions, whole blood served as the source from which total RNA was extracted. TCRdb called the RACE reads again in MiXCR, with one record for every CDR3 protein. The data hold about 130,000 distinct CDR3 sequences, with approximately 9.5% observed a single time. Specimen: whole blood. The receptors shown here come from a male donor in good health. Some clones in this sample may be carry-over from other donors' samples.

This clonotype has just a few counts. The chain combines TRBV12-3 or TRBV12-4 with TRBJ1-5; D perhaps matches TRBD1 (5 bases). Trimming stripped 3 bases from V and 4 bases from J, with 10 bases between. The CDR3 runs to 14 residues. The CDR3 loop reads CASSFGAVNQPQHF. The CDR3 nucleotides read TGTGCCAGCAGTTTTGGGGCGGTAAATCAGCCCCAGCATTTT.

This clonotype showed up many times. This chain links TRBV6-2 or TRBV6-3 with TRBJ1-1; D is perhaps TRBD1 (6 bases). V lost 2 bases, J lost 3 bases, and 10 bases lay in between. Germline V CDR1 and CDR2: MNHEY, SVGEGT. The CDR3 totals 14 residues. The CDR3 bases are TGTGCCAGCAGTTACCCCGGACAGCACACTGAAGCTTTCTTT. Translation gives CASSYPGQHTEAFF.

This clonotype was recorded at least ten times. V gene TRBV14 combines with J gene TRBJ2-1; 8 bases match TRBD2. The germline V gene encodes CDR1 SGHDN and CDR2 FVKESK. V dropped 4 bases and J dropped 4; count of bases not matched to a gene: 12. CDR3 size: 17 residues. This CDR3 is CASSPFGREVGYNEQFF. The CDR3 DNA reads as TGTGCCAGCAGCCCTTTCGGGCGGGAGGTCGGATACAATGAGCAGTTCTTC.

The chain couples TRBV7-3 to TRBJ2-6; possibly TRBD1 for D (6 bases). V was pared by 5 bases and J by 3 bases, with 8 bases between. The CDR3 length is 14 residues. CDR1 and CDR2 from the germline V gene are SGHTA and FQGTGA. The CDR3 region is CASSQGYGANVLTF. As DNA, the CDR3 is TGTGCCAGCAGCCAGGGGTATGGGGCCAACGTCCTGACTTTC.

Many counts were recorded for this clonotype. The J gene is TRBJ2-1, the V gene TRBV6-2 or TRBV6-3; 14 nucleotides align to TRBD2. The CDR3 length is 17 residues. Germline trimming cut 2 bases from V and 8 bases from J; bases unmatched to any gene: 8. Looked up from germline, CDR1 is MNHEY and CDR2 is SVGEGT. Here the CDR3 DNA reads TGTGCCAGCAGTTACGCGGAACGGACTAGCGGGAGGTATGAGCAGTTCTTC. Protein: CASSYAERTSGRYEQFF.

This chain links TRBV7-2 with TRBJ1-2, with a weak D call TRBD1 (6 bases). Trimming removed 4 bases at V and 6 bases at J, with 18 bases between. Germline CDR1 SGHTA, CDR2 FQGNSA. The CDR3 has 15 amino acids. Here the CDR3 DNA reads TGTGCCAGCAGCTCTAGGTGGGGGGCCGAGGATGGCTACACCTTC. This encodes CASSSRWGAEDGYTF.

The table lists this clonotype with a few counts. The chain couples TRBV7-9 to TRBJ2-5; 8 bases are shared with TRBD1. The ends lost 1 base at V and 2 bases at J; junction bases unmatched: 6. The germline V gene encodes CDR1 SEHNR and CDR2 FQNEAQ (reference sequence). This CDR3 has 16 residues. For the CDR3, the DNA is TGTGCCAGCAGCTTAGGAGCGGACAGGGTACAAGAGACCCAGTACTTC. Its translation is CASSLGADRVQETQYF.

The V gene is TRBV5-4, the J gene TRBJ1-1; 8 nucleotides align to TRBD1. The CDR3 is made up of 15 amino acids. V shed 0 bases, J shed 1 base, and the junction held 2 bases outside the gene matches. Per the germline V gene, CDR1 is SGHNT and CDR2 is YYREEE (reference sequence). Written as DNA, the CDR3 is TGTGCCAGCAGCTTGGAAGGGACAGGGAACACTGAAGCTTTCTTT. Translating gives CASSLEGTGNTEAFF.

This clonotype was counted many times. The CDR3 region has the DNA TGTGCCAGCAGCCCGGGAGACTCTTCTCAAGAGACCCAGTACTTC. Its translation is CASSPGDSSQETQYF. The gene calls are TRBV6-2 or TRBV6-3 and TRBJ2-5; perhaps TRBD2 as D (6 bases). The germline V gene encodes CDR1 MNHEY and CDR2 SVGEGT. The CDR3 loop spans 15 amino acids. The V end lost 6 bases, the J end lost 2 bases, and 16 bases lay between the germline ends.

This clonotype was observed a few times. V usage is TRBV6-6 and J usage is TRBJ2-1; 9 bases fit TRBD2. The CDR3 contains 16 residues. Germline V gives CDR1 MNHNY, CDR2 SVGAGI (reference sequence). J was trimmed by 8 bases and V by 2 bases; bases with no gene match: 10. The CDR3 bases are TGTGCCAGCAGTTACCGAGCGGGAGGTATTGGCGATGAGCAGTTCTTC. Translating it yields CASSYRAGGIGDEQFF.

This clonotype turned up a few times. This chain links TRBV7-2 with TRBJ1-1; D is unclear. Germline V gene data show CDR1 as SGHTA and CDR2 as FQGNSA. Trimming took 3 bases from V and 0 from J, leaving 5 bases between them. CDR3 length equals 13 residues. CDR3 DNA sequence: TGTGCCAGCAGCTTTAGTATGAACACTGAAGCTTTCTTT. Translating gives CASSFSMNTEAFF.

This clonotype was seen a handful of times. The rearrangement uses TRBV5-1 and TRBJ2-7; D possibly corresponds to TRBD1 (6 bases). The CDR3 consists of 15 residues. The V gene's germline CDR1 is SGHRS and CDR2 YFSETQ. With 3 bases removed from V and 3 bases from J, the gap between germline ends came to 16 bases. For the CDR3, the DNA is TGCGCCAGCAGCTCTCCGTCACAGGGTTTCTACGAGCAGTACTTC. Protein: CASSSPSQGFYEQYF.

This clonotype was counted only a few times. This chain uses TRBV5-1 with TRBJ2-3; D call uncertain. The CDR3 loop spans 14 amino acids. Per germline, CDR1 SGHRS and CDR2 YFSETQ. V was shortened by 5 bases and J by 0 bases, with 10 bases between the two germline ends. The CDR3 DNA is TGCGCCAGCAGAAGAGGATCTAGCACAGATACGCAGTATTTT. Encoded protein: CASRRGSSTDTQYF.

This rearrangement joins TRBV6-5 to TRBJ2-3; TRBD2 matches 16 bases. In germline, CDR1 is MNHEY, CDR2 SVGAGI. V trimming: 4 bases; J trimming: 0 bases; junction bases outside the gene matches: 7. The CDR3 loop spans 19 amino acids. CDR3 nucleotide sequence: TGTGCCAGCAGTTCACGCGGGACTAGCGGGAGGGCTAGCACAGATACGCAGTATTTT. The encoded protein is CASSSRGTSGRASTDTQYF.

CDR3 bases: TGTGCCAGCAGTTACATGGGGGACCCTGCTATGGAAGGCTACACCTTC. It yields the protein CASSYMGDPAMEGYTF. The gene calls are TRBV6-5 and TRBJ1-2; possibly TRBD1 for D (5 bases). The CDR3 consists of 16 residues. V lost 2 bases and J 8 bases, leaving 21 bases between the germline ends. Per the germline V gene, CDR1 is MNHEY and CDR2 is SVGAGI.

This clonotype has ten or more counts. V and J are TRBV10-3 and TRBJ2-3; maybe TRBD1 (6 bases). Trimming shortened V by 5 bases and J by 6 bases, and 12 bases separated the two germline ends. The germline CDR1 and CDR2 sequences are ENHRY and SYGVKD. CDR3 length: 13 amino acids. CDR3 amino acids: CAISSRGRDTQYF. For the CDR3, the DNA is TGTGCCATCAGTAGCAGGGGAAGGGATACGCAGTATTTT.

The chain couples TRBV11-2 to TRBJ1-1; D uncertain. V shed 4 bases and J shed 3 bases, with 21 bases lying between them. The CDR3 runs to 17 residues. The germline gives CDR1 SGHAT, CDR2 FQNNGV. CDR3 sequence reads: CASSSPRRGSGDTEAFF. CDR3 bases: TGTGCCAGCAGCTCCCCCCGAAGAGGCTCTGGGGACACTGAAGCTTTCTTT. The full variable domain, in which reference TRBV11-2 and TRBJ1-1 provide the parts outside the CDR3, is EAGVAQSPRYKIIEKRQSVAFWCNPISGHATLYWYQQILGQGPKLLIQFQNNGVVDDSQLPKDRFSAERLKGVDSTLKIQPAKLEDSAVYLCASSSPRRGSGDTEAFFGQGTRLTVV.

The V gene is TRBV12-3 or TRBV12-4, the J gene TRBJ1-6; D is possibly TRBD1 (6 bases). V was pared by 6 bases and J by 9 bases, with 21 bases between. The CDR3 has 16 residues. Here the CDR3 DNA reads TGTGCCAGCAGCCTTGGGGGCGGGGGAACTTCTTCACCCCTCCACTTT. Translating gives CASSLGGGGTSSPLHF.

This clonotype was detected ten times or more. The gene calls are TRBV9 and TRBJ1-1; a weak D match, TRBD1 (5 bases). Per the germline V gene, CDR1 is SGDLS and CDR2 is YYNGEE. Between the trimmed V and J ends, which lost 4 bases and 4 bases, there was a span of 23 bases. This CDR3 spans 17 amino acids. CDR3 DNA sequence: TGTGCCAGCAGCTCTAGTTCCACGCCGGGACTGACCACTGAAGCTTTCTTT. It encodes CASSSSSTPGLTTEAFF.

In its sample, this clonotype was seen many times. V and J are TRBV20-1 and TRBJ1-5; TRBD1 matches 7 bases. Per germline, CDR1 DFQATT and CDR2 SNEGSKA (reference sequence). The CDR3 sequence is 13 residues long. V lost 7 bases and J lost 0; bases outside the gene matches: 3. CDR3: CSVTGDSNQPQHF. As DNA, the CDR3 is TGCAGTGTCACAGGGGATAGCAATCAGCCCCAGCATTTT.

In this sample, this clonotype turned up many times. The gene calls are TRBV6-4 and TRBJ1-1; D gene uncertain. This CDR3 is 13 amino acids long. Trimming left V 3 bases short and J 7 bases short, with 12 bases between. Germline-derived CDR1 and CDR2 are MRHNA and SNTAGT. This CDR3 reads CASSERGGGEAFF. The CDR3 bases are TGTGCCAGCAGTGAGCGCGGAGGTGGTGAAGCTTTCTTT.

There are many counts of this clonotype. The chain uses TRBV7-9 and TRBJ2-7; tentatively, D is TRBD2 (6 bases). Trimming took 1 base from V and 7 from J, leaving 17 bases between them. The germline V gene has CDR1 SEHNR and CDR2 FQNEAQ (reference sequence). The CDR3 is 15 residues long. The CDR3 DNA sequence: TGTGCCAGCAGCTTAGACAGCGGGTGGTCTTGGGAGCAGTACTTC. Its translation: CASSLDSGWSWEQYF.

This clonotype showed up just a few times. CDR3 sequence (DNA): TGTGCCACCAGCAGAGCCGACCCTCCAAGTCACGAGCAGTACTTC. Translation: CATSRADPPSHEQYF. The V call is TRBV15, the J call TRBJ2-7; no definite D call. Trimming removed 1 base at V and 5 bases at J, with 15 bases between. CDR3 length: 15 amino acids. In germline, CDR1 is LNHNV, CDR2 YYDKDF (reference sequence).

The chain links TRBV5-4 to TRBJ1-4; maybe TRBD1 (5 bases). Trimming left V 1 base short and J 8 bases short, with 15 bases between. Germline CDR1 is SGHNT and CDR2 is YYREEE (reference sequence). This CDR3 spans 15 amino acids. CDR3 coding DNA: TGTGCCAGCAGCTTGAGGTTGCGGGGGGAAGAAAAACTGTTTTTT. It is translated as CASSLRLRGEEKLFF.

This clonotype occurred many times. The chain is built from TRBV18 and TRBJ1-2; D call uncertain. Germline V lookup: CDR1 KGHSH, CDR2 LQKENI. Trimming removed 4 bases from V and 3 bases from J, with 3 bases in between. This CDR3 is 11 amino acids long. The CDR3 spells CASSQDYGYTF. The CDR3, as DNA: TGTGCCAGCTCACAGGACTATGGCTACACCTTC.

This clonotype came up many times. V gene TRBV20-1 combines with J gene TRBJ2-7, with 7 bases that match TRBD1. J lost 0 bases, V lost 1 base, and 9 bases had no gene match. From germline, CDR1 is DFQATT and CDR2 SNEGSKA (reference sequence). This CDR3 region has 16 residues. This chain's CDR3 is CSARGGGAFSSYEQYF. In DNA form, the CDR3 reads TGCAGTGCTAGAGGAGGGGGCGCGTTCAGCTCCTACGAGCAGTACTTC.

This clonotype has ten or more counts. The chain combines TRBV4-1 with TRBJ1-6; 7 nucleotides line up with TRBD1. V lost 9 bases to trimming and J lost 0 bases; unmatched junction nucleotides: 17. The germline CDR1 and CDR2 sequences are MGHRA and YSYEKL. The CDR3 length is 19 residues. CDR3 DNA: TGCGCCAGTATGAGGGACCGGACAGGCCTAAGCTCCTATAATTCACCCCTCCACTTT. It translates to CASMRDRTGLSSYNSPLHF.

The chain links TRBV7-7 to TRBJ2-2, with 9 bases matching TRBD2. The CDR3 is 16 residues long. With 1 base clipped from V and 1 base from J, the junction kept 1 base outside the gene matches. Per germline, CDR1 SSHAT and CDR2 FNYEAQ (reference sequence). The CDR3 spells CASSLELAGNTGELFF. For the CDR3, the DNA is TGTGCCAGCAGCTTAGAACTAGCGGGGAACACCGGGGAGCTGTTTTTT.